This T cell receptor (beta chain) was documented in a study of cytomegalovirus exposure and HLA in healthy donors. Study-level findings and limits: Being productive about 90% or about 30% of the time was typical of most TCR beta V segments in an earlier analysis. Cytomegalovirus association was assigned to approximately 160 TCR beta chains.

Points on this clone: Its antigen is not identified.

This CDR3 is built from 14 residues. Germline V lookup: CDR1 SQVTM, CDR2 ANQGSEA. Primers: 60 Vbeta forward and 13 Jbeta reverse. Method: immunoSEQ multiplex PCR; TCRdb's copy keeps in-frame clones and lacks some. The sample has tens of thousands of clones, just under 80% seen once. Input material: PBMCs. V gene TRBV29-1 combines with J gene TRBJ2-7, with 8 bases fitting TRBD2. The sequence was obtained from a woman between 35 and 50 years old in good health and CMV-seronegative. For the CDR3, the DNA is TGCTCCGTGAGGGCTAGCGGGCAATTCGCGGAGCAGTACTTC. As protein: CSVRASGQFAEQYF.